The 14 T cell receptor beta chains below were found in one sample sequenced in a study of OX40 agonist ivuxolimab in advanced cancers. The method was immunoSEQ multiplex PCR; TCRdb's version includes in-frame clones alone and lacks a portion of them. The profile shows some 70,000 clones, more than 85% of them singletons. The material was CD4+ or CD8+ T cells sorted from blood, obtained in a trial of the OX40 agonist ivuxolimab. The origin of the receptors is an adult with an advanced solid tumor such as melanoma, head and neck, liver or kidney cancer.

The chain carries TRBV10-1 and TRBJ2-2; TRBD2 aligns across 8 bases. The CDR3 has 16 residues. J lost 3 bases, V lost 5 bases, and 8 bases had no gene match. Germline V gives CDR1 WNHNN, CDR2 SYGVQD (reference sequence). Written as DNA, the CDR3 is TGCGCCAGCAGTTCTGGGCCAGCGGGAGACACCGGGGAGCTGTTTTTT. Its protein is CASSSGPAGDTGELFF.

This clone was found a few times. This chain uses TRBV10-1 with TRBJ2-2; 11 bases are a match to TRBD2. CDR3 size: 15 residues. V trimming: 6 bases; J trimming: 7 bases; junction bases outside the gene matches: 7. Germline-derived CDR1 and CDR2 are WNHNN and SYGVQD (reference sequence). The CDR3 DNA sequence: TGCGCCAGCAGCCCGACTAGCGGGATTGGCGGGGAGCTGTTTTTT. This codes for CASSPTSGIGGELFF.

This chain links TRBV19 with TRBJ2-5, with 9 bases matching TRBD2. The DNA end favors TRBJ2-7, so the J call may be wrong. CDR3 size: 15 residues. CDR1 is LNHDA, CDR2 SQIVND, per germline (reference sequence). CDR3 sequence: CASSMTASGNYEQYF. The CDR3 nucleotides are TGTGCCAGTAGTATGACCGCTAGCGGGAACTACGAGCAGTACTTC.

V is TRBV18 and J is TRBJ1-3, with TRBD1 matching 7 bases. After removal of 6 bases from V and 4 bases from J, the junction contained 9 bases not matched to a gene. The germline CDR1 and CDR2 sequences are KGHSH and LQKENI. The CDR3 runs 15 residues. The CDR3 region is CASSPDRVKGNTIYF. The CDR3 nucleotides read TGTGCCAGCTCCCCCGACAGGGTGAAAGGAAACACCATATATTTT.

The chain carries TRBV18 and TRBJ1-3; D call uncertain. V lost 2 bases, J lost 0 bases, and 17 bases lay in between. This CDR3 spans 18 amino acids. Looked up from germline, CDR1 is KGHSH and CDR2 is LQKENI. The CDR3 nucleotides are TGTGCCAGCTCACCAAGGGTGGGAGACGGGAGCTCTGGAAACACCATATATTTT. It codes for CASSPRVGDGSSGNTIYF.

The chain uses TRBV9 and TRBJ1-1; 7 bases agree with TRBD1. Germline CDR1 is SGDLS and CDR2 is YYNGEE. J was trimmed by 2 bases and V by 4 bases; bases with no gene match: 5. The CDR3 sequence is 14 residues long. The CDR3 is CASSSRDRNTEAFF. The CDR3 nucleotides read TGTGCCAGCAGCTCCCGGGACAGAAACACTGAAGCTTTCTTT.

This clone was found once. V is TRBV28 and J is TRBJ1-3, with D tentatively TRBD1 (6 bases). CDR3 length: 15 residues. Germline V gene lookup returns CDR1 MDHEN and CDR2 SYDVKM. Trimming pared 3 bases from V and 2 bases from J, leaving 11 bases between. The CDR3 protein is CASSFSGAPGNTIYF. CDR3 DNA: TGTGCCAGCAGTTTCTCAGGGGCCCCTGGAAACACCATATATTTT.

The chain employs TRBV7-9 and TRBJ2-5, with 14 positions matching TRBD2. The V gene end was trimmed by 5 bases and the J gene end by 5 bases; junction bases not matched to a gene: 4. Germline assignment: CDR1 SEHNR and CDR2 FQNEAQ (reference sequence). The CDR3 runs 15 residues. CDR3 sequence (DNA): TGTGCCAGCAGCCGGACTAGCGGGGGGCACGAGACCCAGTACTTC. Encoded protein: CASSRTSGGHETQYF.

The genes are TRBV15 and TRBJ1-4, with D tentatively TRBD1 (5 bases). Trimming stripped 3 bases from V and 7 bases from J, with 18 bases between. The germline gives CDR1 LNHNV, CDR2 YYDKDF (reference sequence). The CDR3 spans 16 residues. The CDR3: CATSRVMGFGTEKLFF. CDR3 bases: TGTGCCACCAGCAGGGTCATGGGATTCGGGACTGAAAAACTGTTTTTT.

V is TRBV5-1 and J is TRBJ2-7; the D is unclear. CDR1 and CDR2 (germline): SGHRS, YFSETQ. Between the trimmed V and J ends, which lost 0 bases and 0 bases, there was a span of 16 bases. The CDR3 runs 17 residues. The DNA of the CDR3 is TGCGCCAGCAGCTTGGAGATTAAGGGTTCGAGCTCCTACGAGCAGTACTTC. This gives the protein CASSLEIKGSSSYEQYF. The entire variable domain, with the rest obtained from reference TRBV5-1 and TRBJ2-7, is as follows: KAGVTQTPRYLIKTRGQQVTLSCSPISGHRSVSWYQQTPGQGLQFLFEYFSETQRNKGNFPGRFSGRQFSNSRSEMNVSTLELGDSALYLCASSLEIKGSSSYEQYFGPGTRLTVT.

The CDR3 DNA reads TGTGCCTGGGCCGTGCTAGCGGGGGGCAAAAATGAGCAGTTCTTC. Its protein product is CAWAVLAGGKNEQFF. The chain employs TRBV30 and TRBJ2-1; the match to TRBD2 covers 11 bases. V was pared by 5 bases and J by 7 bases, with 10 bases of the junction left unmatched. The germline gives CDR1 GTSNPN, CDR2 SVGIG (reference sequence). This CDR3 is built from 15 residues.

The chain couples TRBV5-1 to TRBJ2-3; 11 nucleotides agree with TRBD2. V dropped 4 bases and J dropped 4; count of bases not matched to a gene: 11. Looked up from germline, CDR1 is SGHRS and CDR2 is YFSETQ. The CDR3 sequence is 17 residues long. The CDR3 DNA follows: TGCGCCAGCAGCCTCGGGTTAGCGGGGGGGCCAGCAGATACGCAGTATTTT. Its translation is CASSLGLAGGPADTQYF.

The chain joins TRBV7-9 to TRBJ2-1; perhaps D is TRBD1 or TRBD2 (5 bases each). CDR1 SEHNR and CDR2 FQNEAQ come from the germline V gene (reference sequence). The CDR3 is 15 amino acids. V lost 8 bases and J 2 bases, leaving 16 bases between the germline ends. CDR3: CASHTRGEPYNEQFF. CDR3 nucleotides: TGTGCCAGCCACACGAGAGGGGAGCCCTACAATGAGCAGTTCTTC.

The V call is TRBV19, the J call TRBJ2-7; 7 bases line up with TRBD2. The CDR3 consists of 13 residues. From germline, CDR1 is LNHDA and CDR2 SQIVND (reference sequence). The V and J ends lost 9 bases and 5 bases, in that order; junction bases with no gene match: 10. The CDR3 DNA reads as TGTGCCAGCGGGAGGCAGGGTACCGACGAGCAGTACTTC. Translated, it gives CASGRQGTDEQYF.